This TCR beta chain originates from a study of T cell responses to AZD1222 COVID-19 vaccine. Trimming took off 5 bases at V and 6 bases at J, with 20 bases between the two ends. Germline-derived CDR1 and CDR2 are SEHNR and FQNEAQ (reference sequence). The CDR3 spans 15 residues. In regard to this clone: Antigen: not known.

The table came from immunoSEQ multiplex PCR; TCRdb's copy has only in-frame clones and leaves some out. The data show roughly 180,000 clones, roughly nine tenths seen once. General study points: Sampling captured repertoires only after the peak T cell response. AZD1222 recipients seropositive at baseline numbered only six. Spike-specific TCR breadth and depth grew following two AZD1222 doses. Donors in the cohort were predominantly white British and more often female, and clonal diversity was possibly underestimated.

The starting material was peripheral blood, obtained 28 days after the second AZD1222 dose. The chain joins TRBV7-9 to TRBJ2-7; D not certain. This clonotype originated in an adult who received the AZD1222 COVID-19 vaccine. The CDR3 DNA reads as TGTGCCAGCAGCCAACCAGAGACTTTACTTGGCGAGCAGTACTTC. Translating gives CASSQPETLLGEQYF.